This T cell receptor (beta chain) appears in the sequencing data of a study of chemoradiotherapy in HPV16-positive cancers. The study, taken as a whole, reports: Candidate HPV-specific clones and E7-related TCR motifs grew in tumor during treatment.

A note on this clone: Its matching antigen is unknown.

Repertoires were generated with immunoSEQ multiplex PCR, while TCRdb's copy carries only in-frame clones and drops some. The sample has tens of thousands of clones, 80% seen once. J gave up 5 bases and V 1 base, and 5 bases lay outside the gene matches. Germline-derived CDR1 and CDR2 are MGHRA and YSYEKL. The CDR3 extends over 15 amino acids. This chain joins TRBV4-1 and TRBJ2-3, with 8 positions matching TRBD2. The sample in question was blood, obtained from a patient who underwent chemoradiotherapy. This receptor was obtained from a human donor with HPV-associated anogenital cancer. The CDR3 DNA follows: TGCGCCAGCAGCCAAGGTGGGACTAGTCAAGATACGCAGTATTTT. Protein product: CASSQGGTSQDTQYF.